The entry below gives a single T cell receptor beta chain sequence along with its context. Its specific antigen is unknown. Base qualities are not provided; no much larger clone lies one nucleotide away. This entry belongs to a study of post-analysis software for immune sequencing data (dated by TCRdb to 2014 to 2015). For context, the study as a whole: Relapsing-remitting, secondary progressive and progressive-relapsing multiple sclerosis were recorded as disease courses, and subtype annotation was lacking for some patients. Patient repertoires were compared against about a dozen previously published healthy control repertoires from donors aged about 6 to 26 years. A subset of samples was prepared in parallel using single-end sample barcoding, then pooled and co-amplified after Illumina adapter ligation. Results the study describes overall, beyond this receptor: The multiple sclerosis patient group was slightly younger than the control group. Significantly higher frequencies in patients than in controls were found for about five TRBV segments, including TRBV5-6, TRBV5-1 and TRBV20-1. Compared with controls, multiple sclerosis patients had significantly lower normalized Chao1 diversity, a finding suggesting substantial peripheral T-cell clonal expansion. Direct clustering with F measure showed strong co-clustering of samples prepared in the same batch, prompting a batch-effect correction.

The method behind the library was PCR. The sequencer listed for this sample is Illumina HiSeq 2500. Unique molecular identifiers were incorporated into TCR beta cDNA libraries to reduce PCR and sequencing biases. Approximately 500,000 cDNA molecules were obtained for every 1 to 10 million input T cells, so each molecule roughly corresponded to one T cell. The patient libraries were prepared and sequenced using the same protocol as the earlier healthy control dataset. Samples belonging to the same batch were prepared together, multiplexed and sequenced on a shared HiSeq lane. From the authors' description of their analysis: MIGEC handled the raw barcoded reads, throwing out single-read molecular identifier groups before consensus assembly and CDR3 extraction. Clonotype tables were post-analysed with VDJtools, and diversity was normalized by down-sampling all datasets to the smallest sample size. In repertoire overlap clustering, CDR3 amino acid sequences, but not nucleotide sequences, were matched to correct batch-related cross-sample contamination. In-frame beta chains were kept once TCRdb had trimmed the public reads at Q25 with fastp and called clones with MiXCR. Each CDR3 protein appears once, grouped with its most common genes and DNA. TCRdb's processing, not the authors' own work, is the source of the V and J calls. The sample records about 430,000 distinct CDR3 sequences, 35% to 45% of which are singletons. Jointly, the top ten make up under 9% of the sample.

V drops 4 bases and J drops 3 bases, leaving 12 bases in between. The CDR3 measures 15 amino acids from cysteine to phenylalanine. Solely the CDR3 DNA is kept, with 45 bases framed from the first base. The CDR1 and CDR2 encoded by the germline V gene (reference sequence) are LNHDA and SQIVND. TCR beta repertoires were profiled from peripheral blood of about a dozen young patients with multiple sclerosis to demonstrate the VDJtools post-analysis software. The patients with multiple sclerosis were children and adolescents between about 6 and 17 years of age. The sample was blood. This chain joins TRBV19 to TRBJ2-2, and TRBD1 may be the D gene, going by 5 matching bases. The source is a girl aged 2-10 years with multiple sclerosis. The CDR3 here reads CASSSRESDTGELFF. At the DNA level, the sequence is TGTGCCAGTAGTAGCAGGGAAAGCGACACCGGGGAGCTGTTTTTT. With the rest looked up from the reference TRBV19 and TRBJ2-2 genes rather than sequenced, the full variable domain is DGGITQSPKYLFRKEGQNVTLSCEQNLNHDAMYWYRQDPGQGLRLIYYSQIVNDFQKGDIAEGYSVSREKKESFPLTVTSAQKNPTAFYLCASSSRESDTGELFFGEGSRLTVL.